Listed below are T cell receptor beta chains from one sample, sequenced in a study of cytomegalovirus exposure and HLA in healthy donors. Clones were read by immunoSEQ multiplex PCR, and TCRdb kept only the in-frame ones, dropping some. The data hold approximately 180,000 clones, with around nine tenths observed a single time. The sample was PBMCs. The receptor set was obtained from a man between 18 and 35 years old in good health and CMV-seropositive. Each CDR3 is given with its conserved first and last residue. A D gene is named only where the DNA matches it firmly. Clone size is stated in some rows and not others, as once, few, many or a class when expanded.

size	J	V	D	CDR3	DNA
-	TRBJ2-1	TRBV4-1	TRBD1	CASSPQGASGQFF	TGCGCCAGCAGCCCTCAGGGGGCGTCGGGGCAGTTCTTC
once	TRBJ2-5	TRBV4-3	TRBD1	CASSPAQGAVETQYF	TGCGCCAGCAGTCCTGCACAGGGGGCGGTTGAGACCCAGTACTTC
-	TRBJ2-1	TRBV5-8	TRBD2	CASSFLAGGSDNEQFF	TGTGCCAGCAGCTTTCTAGCGGGAGGGTCTGACAATGAGCAGTTCTTC
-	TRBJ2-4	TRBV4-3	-	CASSHPDIQYF	TGCGCCAGCAGCCACCCGGACATTCAGTACTTC
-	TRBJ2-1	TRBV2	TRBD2	CASSVPVGGRGVEEQFF	TGTGCCAGCAGTGTCCCCGTTGGAGGGCGGGGGGTAGAAGAGCAGTTCTTC
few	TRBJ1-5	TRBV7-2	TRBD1	CASSLTGWNQPQHF	TGTGCCAGCAGCTTGACAGGGTGGAATCAGCCCCAGCATTTT
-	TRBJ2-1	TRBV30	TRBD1	CAWSGTGAFGVEFF	TGTGCCTGGAGTGGGACAGGGGCTTTCGGAGTGGAGTTCTTC
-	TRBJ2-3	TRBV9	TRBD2	CASSVSGRKTDTQYF	TGTGCCAGCAGCGTAAGCGGGAGGAAGACAGATACGCAGTATTTT
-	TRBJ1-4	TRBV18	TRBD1	CASSRDRQNEKLFF	TGTGCCAGCTCACGGGACAGGCAAAATGAAAAACTGTTTTTT
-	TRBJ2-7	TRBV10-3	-	CAISELFFLDSYEQYF	TGTGCCATCAGTGAGTTATTCTTTTTAGATTCCTACGAGCAGTACTTC
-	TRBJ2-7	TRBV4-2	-	CASSRYGGYEQYF	TGTGCCAGCAGCCGTTACGGGGGATACGAGCAGTACTTC
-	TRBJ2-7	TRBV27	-	CASRRQSGAYEQYF	TGTGCCAGCAGGCGTCAGTCAGGGGCATACGAGCAGTACTTC
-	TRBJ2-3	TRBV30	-	CAWRSGADTQYF	TGTGCCTGGAGATCCGGAGCAGATACGCAGTATTTT
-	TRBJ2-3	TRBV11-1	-	CASSLNRDTQYF	TGTGCCAGCAGCTTAAACCGGGATACGCAGTATTTT
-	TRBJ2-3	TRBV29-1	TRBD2	CSVEGQIPGLVTDTQYF	TGCAGCGTTGAGGGCCAGATACCGGGACTAGTGACTGATACGCAGTATTTT
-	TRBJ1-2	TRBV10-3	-	CAISESGLFGYTF	TGTGCCATCAGTGAGAGTGGGCTGTTTGGCTACACCTTC
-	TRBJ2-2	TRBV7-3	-	CASSKVPGDGTGELFF	TGTGCCAGCAGCAAGGTCCCAGGGGACGGCACCGGGGAGCTGTTTTTT
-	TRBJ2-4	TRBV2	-	CASSTRRNREAKNIQYF	TGTGCCAGCAGTACCCGAAGAAATCGGGAGGCCAAAAACATTCAGTACTTC
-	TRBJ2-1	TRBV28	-	CASSQGRGEQFF	TGTGCCAGCAGCCAGGGAAGGGGGGAGCAGTTCTTC
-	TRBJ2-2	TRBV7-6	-	CASSLTGELFF	TGTGCCAGCAGCCTGACCGGGGAGCTGTTTTTT
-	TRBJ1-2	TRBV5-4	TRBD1	CASSLGTGYSGYTF	TGTGCCAGCAGCTTGGGGACAGGGTATAGTGGCTACACCTTC
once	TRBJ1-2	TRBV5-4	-	CASSLNSAGVPSYTF	TGTGCCAGCAGCTTGAACTCTGCAGGGGTTCCTAGCTACACCTTC
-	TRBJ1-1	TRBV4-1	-	CASSPPSTEAFF	TGCGCCAGCAGCCCTCCTTCCACTGAAGCTTTCTTT
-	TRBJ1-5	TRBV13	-	CASSFGPGGNQPQHF	TGTGCCAGCAGCTTCGGTCCCGGAGGCAATCAGCCCCAGCATTTT
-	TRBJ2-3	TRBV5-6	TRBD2	CASSLDPGGQGDTQYF	TGTGCCAGCAGCTTGGACCCGGGAGGGCAGGGAGATACGCAGTATTTT
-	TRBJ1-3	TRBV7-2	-	CASSPGTPGNTIYF	TGTGCCAGCAGCCCAGGGACACCTGGAAACACCATATATTTT
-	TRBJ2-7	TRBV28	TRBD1	CASSPPGGDRVTYEQYF	TGTGCCAGCAGCCCACCCGGAGGGGACAGGGTGACCTACGAGCAGTACTTC
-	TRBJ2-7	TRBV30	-	CAWSVGVMGSYEQYF	TGTGCCTGGAGTGTTGGAGTCATGGGCTCCTACGAGCAGTACTTC
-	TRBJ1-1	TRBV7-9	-	CASSLGLQGSRGDTEAFF	TGTGCCAGCAGCTTAGGCTTGCAGGGGTCCAGAGGGGACACTGAAGCTTTCTTT
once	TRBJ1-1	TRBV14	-	CASSQVMAGTEAFF	TGTGCCAGCAGCCAAGTAATGGCAGGCACTGAAGCTTTCTTT
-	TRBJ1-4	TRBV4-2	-	CASSPRRGGTNEKLFF	TGTGCCAGCAGCCCCCGGAGGGGGGGGACTAATGAAAAACTGTTTTTT
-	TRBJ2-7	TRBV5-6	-	CASSLGQSTYEQYF	TGTGCCAGCAGCTTGGGACAGTCAACCTACGAGCAGTACTTC
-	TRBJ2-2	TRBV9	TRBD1	CASSVGDRVSGELFF	TGTGCCAGCAGCGTAGGGGACAGGGTATCCGGGGAGCTGTTTTTT
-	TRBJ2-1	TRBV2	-	CASRGSDNSYNEQFF	TGTGCCAGCAGGGGGAGCGACAACTCCTACAATGAGCAGTTCTTC
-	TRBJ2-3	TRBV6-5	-	CASSYHLRGTDTQYF	TGTGCCAGCAGTTACCATCTGCGGGGCACAGATACGCAGTATTTT